Described below is a single T cell receptor (beta chain) sequence and its context. Only in-frame clones appear in the TCRdb table, and some are missing; sequencing was by immunoSEQ multiplex PCR. The table includes tens of thousands of clones, around 92% detected once. The trim removed 6 bases at V and 5 bases at J, leaving 8 bases unmatched. CDR3 length: 16 amino acids. Germline values: CDR1 KGHSH, CDR2 LQKENI. This record comes from a study of T cell changes during pregnancy in multiple sclerosis. The source was peripheral blood, collected in the first trimester of pregnancy. The TCR comes from a female donor with multiple sclerosis, enrolled in a pregnancy study. The gene calls are TRBV18 and TRBJ2-1, with 12 bases aligning to TRBD2. The CDR3 sequence is CASSPWTSGVDNEQFF. CDR3 bases: TGTGCCAGCTCTCCGTGGACTAGCGGGGTAGACAATGAGCAGTTCTTC.